The sequence of this T cell receptor beta chain was determined in a study of cytomegalovirus exposure and HLA in healthy donors. Method: immunoSEQ multiplex PCR; TCRdb's copy keeps in-frame clones and lacks some. The data hold approximately 73,000 clones, with approximately 95% observed a single time. Study results and caveats: In vitro, a few CMV-associated chains proved specific for CMV antigens.

A note on this clone: Its target is not known.

The V and J ends lost 5 bases and 8 bases, in that order; junction bases with no gene match: 7. The CDR3 spans 14 residues. Germline V gene data show CDR1 as SGHTA and CDR2 as FQGNSA. This rearrangement joins TRBV7-2 to TRBJ1-4, with 8 bases that match TRBD1. The sample was PBMCs. The clonotype comes from a man aged 18 to 35 in good health and CMV-seronegative. DNA for the CDR3: TGTGCCAGCAGCCCGACAGGGGTAGGGGAAAAACTGTTTTTT. Amino acid sequence: CASSPTGVGEKLFF.